The clone carrying this T cell receptor (beta chain) was found once. Its antigen remains unknown. Time point indicated: cycle 4 day 1 (C4D1), after 5 to 7 weeks of nivolumab. Exposure to brentuximab vedotin varied, and each patient had relapsed following autologous stem cell transplantation. Negative magnetic selection isolated CD4+ T cells from thawed PBMCs. The sample comes from a study of PD-1 blockade in classical Hodgkin lymphoma. In the study overall: A 3 mg/kg intravenous dose of nivolumab was received by patients every 2 weeks. Broader study findings: Why repertoires differed is undefined; disease activity or prior therapy possibly contributed. Reported findings placed baseline TCR diversity lower in newly diagnosed patients (compared with healthy donors).

Measured with immunoSEQ multiplex PCR; TCRdb has only the in-frame clones, and not every one. The sample consists of about 17,000 clones, about 75% of them appearing once. CDR1 and CDR2 from the germline V gene are SGHTS and YDEGEE. This CDR3 comprises 16 residues. Trimming took 2 bases from V and 5 from J; bases not matched to a gene: 8. This clonotype was sampled from a human donor with classical Hodgkin lymphoma. This rearrangement joins TRBV5-8 to TRBJ1-4; 8 bases line up with TRBD1. The specimen was CD4+ T cells from blood, collected before the fourth cycle of nivolumab. The CDR3 nucleotides read TGTGCCAGCAGCTTTCACCAGGGGGCTAGGAATGAAAAACTGTTTTTT. As protein: CASSFHQGARNEKLFF.